The 30 T cell receptor beta chains below come from one sample, sequenced in a study of shared clonotypes between healthy human individuals. Profiling relied on immunoSEQ multiplex PCR, and the TCRdb table lists in-frame clones only, not all of them. This sample has about 1 million clones; around 74% occur once, and the top ten carry 1.2% to 1.5%. Sequenced input: memory CD4+ T cells sorted from blood. The subset here: CD45RA-negative fraction. The receptors here all came from a man aged 18 to 35 in good health.

This chain connects TRBV2 to TRBJ1-2; 11 bases align to TRBD1. This CDR3 contains 14 residues. In germline, CDR1 is SNHLY, CDR2 FYNNEI. After removal of 5 bases from V and 8 bases from J, the junction contained 7 bases not matched to a gene. The CDR3 sequence is CASSRDRGAYGYTF. In DNA, the CDR3 is TGTGCCAGCAGTAGGGACAGGGGGGCTTACGGCTACACCTTC.

The gene calls are TRBV5-1 and TRBJ2-7; D is perhaps TRBD2 (6 bases). V gave up 3 bases and J gave up 4 bases, with 23 bases separating them. CDR3 length equals 17 residues. In germline, CDR1 is SGHRS, CDR2 YFSETQ. The CDR3 sequence: CASSYTTGTASQYEQYF. DNA of the CDR3: TGCGCCAGCAGCTATACAACCGGGACTGCCTCGCAATACGAGCAGTACTTC.

The chain employs TRBV10-2 and TRBJ1-5; a weak D match, TRBD1 (6 bases). The germline V gene has CDR1 WSHSY and CDR2 SAAADI. The CDR3 is 14 residues long. V was shortened by 1 base and J by 6 bases, with 10 bases between the two germline ends. The CDR3, as DNA: TGCGCCAGCAGTGAGTATGGGGACACTCAGCCCCAGCATTTT. It codes for CASSEYGDTQPQHF.

The CDR3 is CAKKRVEGDTQYF. The CDR3 bases are TGTGCCAAAAAGCGCGTTGAAGGAGATACGCAGTATTTT. The chain has TRBV10-3 and TRBJ2-3; D unclear. V gave up 10 bases and J gave up 5 bases, with 16 bases separating them. Germline values: CDR1 ENHRY, CDR2 SYGVKD. This CDR3 contains 13 residues.

In this sample, this clone turned up once. The chain employs TRBV4-3 and TRBJ2-4; D unresolved. CDR1 and CDR2 from the germline V gene are LGHNA and YSLEER. The length of the CDR3 is 16 residues. V was clipped by 0 bases and J by 0 bases, with 9 bases between them. The CDR3 nucleotides read TGCGCCAGCAGCCAAGATCCAACAGCAGCCAAAAACATTCAGTACTTC. Translating gives CASSQDPTAAKNIQYF.

The rearrangement uses TRBV27 and TRBJ2-3; D assignment may be TRBD1 or TRBD2 (6 bases each). Germline V gene lookup returns CDR1 MNHEY and CDR2 SMNVEV (reference sequence). This CDR3 spans 18 amino acids. V was clipped by 5 bases and J by 1 base, with 22 bases between them. This chain's CDR3 is CASSPTPFGGLGTDTQYF. The DNA of the CDR3 is TGTGCCAGCAGTCCAACCCCCTTTGGGGGGCTGGGCACAGATACGCAGTATTTT.

This clone was seen once. For the CDR3, the DNA is TGTGCCAGTAGGGCAGAGAACACCGGGGAGCTGTTTTTT. Its protein product is CASRAENTGELFF. This chain connects TRBV19 to TRBJ2-2, with D hard to call. This CDR3 has 13 residues. Trimming cost V 6 bases and J 1 base, with 6 bases left between them. Germline CDR1 and CDR2: LNHDA and SQIVND (reference sequence).

J is TRBJ1-4 and V is TRBV7-2, with TRBD1 matching over 8 bases. The CDR3 spans 14 residues. The J segment lost 7 bases and the V segment lost 6 bases, leaving 7 bases of the junction unmatched. CDR1 is SGHTA, CDR2 FQGNSA, per germline. DNA for the CDR3: TGTGCCAGCAGTCTGGACAGGGCTAGTGAAAAACTGTTTTTT. It yields the protein CASSLDRASEKLFF.

This clone was counted between two and nine times. This sequence joins TRBV18 and TRBJ1-1, with unresolved D. V dropped 1 base and J dropped 1 base, with 4 bases sitting between them. The CDR3 is made up of 13 amino acids. The germline CDR1 and CDR2 sequences are KGHSH and LQKENI. CDR3 region: CASSPLENTEAFF. The CDR3 DNA is TGTGCCAGCTCACCACTTGAGAACACTGAAGCTTTCTTT.

The sample holds one count of this clone. The gene calls are TRBV7-2 and TRBJ2-1; D uncertain. With 4 bases removed from V and 4 bases from J, the gap between germline ends came to 8 bases. The CDR3 is 13 residues long. The V gene's germline CDR1 is SGHTA and CDR2 FQGNSA. This chain's CDR3 is CASSSHFYNEQFF. CDR3 bases: TGTGCCAGCAGCTCCCACTTTTACAATGAGCAGTTCTTC.

Of note for this clone: Other DNA sequences in this sample translate to the same CDR3. This chain joins TRBV7-8 and TRBJ1-5; no clear D gene. Germline lookup yields CDR1 SGHVS and CDR2 FQNEAQ. This CDR3 contains 15 residues. Trimming left V 1 base short and J 2 bases short, with 9 bases between. The CDR3 loop reads CASSLVGGGNQPQHF. Here the CDR3 DNA reads TGTGCCAGCAGCTTAGTGGGTGGAGGCAATCAGCCCCAGCATTTT.

V usage is TRBV2 and J usage is TRBJ2-3; 9 bases are shared with TRBD2. The CDR3 runs to 16 residues. Germline trimming cut 4 bases from V and 0 bases from J; bases unmatched to any gene: 5. The germline CDR1 and CDR2 sequences are SNHLY and FYNNEI. The CDR3 nucleotides read TGTGCCAGCAGTGGACAGCGGGGGGCTAGCACAGATACGCAGTATTTT. It specifies CASSGQRGASTDTQYF.

The V call is TRBV10-3, the J call TRBJ1-2; 7 nucleotides match TRBD1. With 2 bases clipped from V and 4 bases from J, the junction kept 16 bases outside the gene matches. This CDR3 spans 18 amino acids. Germline values: CDR1 ENHRY, CDR2 SYGVKD. The CDR3 is CAISEPGTAGPLGYGYTF. The CDR3, as DNA: TGTGCCATCAGTGAGCCAGGGACAGCAGGGCCGCTGGGCTATGGCTACACCTTC.

The chain links TRBV19 to TRBJ2-3; 8 nucleotides line up with TRBD2. With 1 base clipped from V and 5 bases from J, the junction kept 14 bases outside the gene matches. Per the germline V gene, CDR1 is LNHDA and CDR2 is SQIVND (reference sequence). The CDR3 covers 18 residues. The CDR3 spells CASSIVSAGAVQRDTQYF. CDR3 nucleotides: TGTGCCAGTAGTATAGTTTCAGCGGGAGCGGTACAAAGAGATACGCAGTATTTT.

V is TRBV30 and J is TRBJ1-1; D not resolved. CDR3 length: 15 residues. CDR1 is GTSNPN and CDR2 is SVGIG in the germline V gene (reference sequence). V was shortened by 0 bases and J by 1 base, with 12 bases between the two germline ends. The CDR3 loop reads CAWSVSPRANTEAFF. In DNA, the CDR3 is TGTGCCTGGAGTGTGTCCCCAAGGGCGAACACTGAAGCTTTCTTT.

There are many counts of this clone. This rearrangement joins TRBV15 to TRBJ2-5; the D is unclear. Germline V gives CDR1 LNHNV, CDR2 YYDKDF (reference sequence). V was cut by 1 base and J by 4 bases, with 10 bases left in between. The CDR3 spans 14 residues. CDR3 nucleotide sequence: TGTGCCACCAGCAGAGCCCAACAAGGAGAGACCCAGTACTTC. Translation: CATSRAQQGETQYF.

Turning to this clone: Since a much larger clone is just one base distant, this may be a read error. Within the sample, other DNA sequences also encode this same CDR3. CDR3 residues: CASTSQETQYF. The CDR3 DNA sequence: TGTGCCAGCACTTCCCAAGAGACCCAGTACTTC. V gene TRBV28 combines with J gene TRBJ2-5; D is ambiguous. Germline V gene sequence: CDR1 MDHEN, CDR2 SYDVKM. Trimming left V 7 bases short and J 1 base short, with 4 bases between. CDR3 length equals 11 residues.

The gene calls are TRBV18 and TRBJ2-5, with a possible D match to TRBD2 (6 bases). In germline, CDR1 is KGHSH, CDR2 LQKENI. The CDR3 consists of 17 residues. V was cut by 3 bases and J by 0 bases, with 17 bases left in between. CDR3 in amino acids: CASSPPVRGAYQETQYF. The DNA for the CDR3 is TGTGCCAGCTCACCCCCCGTGCGGGGCGCGTACCAAGAGACCCAGTACTTC.

This rearrangement joins TRBV5-1 to TRBJ2-3, with a tentative D call TRBD2 (6 bases). The CDR3 length is 14 residues. V lost 3 bases and J 2 bases, leaving 10 bases between the germline ends. Germline-derived CDR1 and CDR2 are SGHRS and YFSETQ. The CDR3 DNA reads TGCGCCAGCAGCTGGGGGGACTCCACAGATACGCAGTATTTT. Residues: CASSWGDSTDTQYF.

V and J are TRBV7-2 and TRBJ2-7; TRBD2 might be the D (5 bases). The V gene lost 3 bases and the J gene lost 3 bases, with 15 bases spanning the gap. There are 15 residues in the CDR3. Germline V gene sequence: CDR1 SGHTA, CDR2 FQGNSA. CDR3 DNA: TGTGCCAGCAGCTTCGCGGTCAGCGGAAACTACGAGCAGTACTTC. Protein sequence: CASSFAVSGNYEQYF.

V usage is TRBV9 and J usage is TRBJ1-2; D gene uncertain. Germline V gives CDR1 SGDLS, CDR2 YYNGEE. V was clipped by 1 base and J by 2 bases, with 6 bases between them. The CDR3 has 13 amino acids. Here the CDR3 DNA reads TGTGCCAGCAGCGTAAGGATAAACTATGGCTACACCTTC. Translation gives CASSVRINYGYTF.

V gene TRBV14 combines with J gene TRBJ2-3; TRBD1 aligns across 8 bases. This CDR3 is built from 14 residues. Germline V CDR1 and CDR2: SGHDN, FVKESK. After removal of 5 bases from V and 5 bases from J, the junction contained 6 bases not matched to a gene. In DNA form, the CDR3 reads TGTGCCAGCAGCGGATACAGGGGGGTAGATACGCAGTATTTT. Translating gives CASSGYRGVDTQYF.

This chain links TRBV6-5 with TRBJ2-7; 7 nucleotides align to TRBD1. The CDR3 has 13 amino acids. Germline CDR1 and CDR2: MNHEY and SVGAGI. The trim removed 7 bases at V and 4 bases at J, leaving 7 bases unmatched. As DNA, the CDR3 is TGTGCCAGCACCCCGACAGGGTCATACGAGCAGTACTTC. This codes for CASTPTGSYEQYF.

The chain has TRBV5-4 and TRBJ2-1, with 9 bases aligning to TRBD2. Trimming removed 2 bases from V and 6 bases from J; junction bases left unmatched: 6. In germline, CDR1 is SGHNT, CDR2 YYREEE (reference sequence). The CDR3 consists of 15 residues. CDR3: CASSFEWREGNEQFF. The CDR3 DNA is TGTGCCAGCAGCTTTGAGTGGCGGGAGGGCAATGAGCAGTTCTTC.

This clone was detected once. V usage is TRBV5-7 and J usage is TRBJ1-5, with no clear D. TRBV5-7 is marked as an open reading frame, function uncertain. Trimming removed 1 base at V and 2 bases at J, with 7 bases between. CDR3 size: 14 residues. The CDR3 sequence: CASSLPAGNQPQHF. DNA of the CDR3: TGTGCCAGCAGCTTGCCAGCGGGCAATCAGCCCCAGCATTTT.

This chain connects TRBV5-3 to TRBJ2-5, with 10 bases aligning to TRBD2. TRBV5-3 is marked as an open reading frame, function uncertain. The J segment lost 1 base and the V segment lost 5 bases, leaving 17 bases of the junction unmatched. The CDR3 consists of 19 residues. DNA for the CDR3: TGTGCCAGAAGTCAACCGGGACTAGCGTTCCATTTACCCCAAGAGACCCAGTACTTC. Encoded protein: CARSQPGLAFHLPQETQYF.

This clone has only one observation. The chain couples TRBV5-4 to TRBJ1-1, with TRBD1 identical over 7 bases. Germline lookup yields CDR1 SGHNT and CDR2 YYREEE (reference sequence). This CDR3 has 15 residues. J was trimmed by 1 base and V by 4 bases; bases with no gene match: 7. CDR3 DNA: TGTGCCAGCAGCAGCTCCCGACAGGGGAACACTGAAGCTTTCTTT. Translated: CASSSSRQGNTEAFF.

The rearrangement joins TRBV11-3 to TRBJ2-5; D might be TRBD2 (7 bases). Germline-derived CDR1 and CDR2 are SGHNT and YENEEA. V was pared by 6 bases and J by 1 base, with 18 bases between. The length of the CDR3 is 16 residues. In DNA, the CDR3 is TGTGCCAGCAGTTCACGGGGGGCGCGGGGCCAAGAGACCCAGTACTTC. This encodes CASSSRGARGQETQYF.

The CDR3 DNA follows: TGTGCCAGCAGCTTCCGACAGGGAGCGATATATGGCTACACCTTC. It is translated as CASSFRQGAIYGYTF. The gene calls are TRBV5-4 and TRBJ1-2; 7 bases are a match to TRBD1. V gave up 2 bases and J gave up 5 bases; unmatched junction bases: 9. CDR3 length: 15 amino acids. Germline CDR1 SGHNT, CDR2 YYREEE (reference sequence).

Worth noting for this clone: Mismatch with germline at one junction end may stem from a read error. The V call is TRBV4-2, the J call TRBJ2-2; maybe TRBD1 (5 bases). The V gene's germline CDR1 is LGHNA and CDR2 YNFKEQ. This CDR3 has 19 residues. The CDR3, as DNA: TGTGCCAGCAGCCAAGATGGTGTCAGGTCGGCAGGGAACAGCGGGGAGCTGTTTTTT. The encoded protein is CASSQDGVRSAGNSGELFF.